This T cell receptor beta chain was obtained from a study of lymphopenia after photon versus proton radiotherapy. Produced via immunoSEQ multiplex PCR; TCRdb's table is partial and in-frame only. The sample carries under 70,000 clones, around 93% recorded once. The germline V gene encodes CDR1 SGHRS and CDR2 YFSETQ. The CDR3 has 15 amino acids. Trimming stripped 3 bases from V and 0 bases from J, with 10 bases between. A note on this clone: Its specificity is unknown.

Study-level points and caveats: Oligoclonal CD8+ Temra expansion after nadir drove photon patients' diversity drop. Survival link was tested only in deceased patients; proton benefit remains a possibility.

The material was peripheral blood, obtained from a patient treated with photon-based radiotherapy. The chain carries TRBV5-1 and TRBJ2-1; D gene unclear. The receptor's source is a woman aged 40 to 50 with cholangiocarcinoma. The CDR3 sequence: CASSSDSSSYNEQFF. In DNA form, the CDR3 reads TGCGCCAGCAGCTCAGACTCGAGCTCCTACAATGAGCAGTTCTTC. Together with reference TRBV5-1 and TRBJ2-1, the CDR3 gives the full variable domain: KAGVTQTPRYLIKTRGQQVTLSCSPISGHRSVSWYQQTPGQGLQFLFEYFSETQRNKGNFPGRFSGRQFSNSRSEMNVSTLELGDSALYLCASSSDSSSYNEQFFGPGTRLTVL.